This entry lists 27 T cell receptor beta chains sequenced from one sample in a study of control samples from healthy donors and cancer patients. The repertoire was sequenced with immunoSEQ multiplex PCR; TCRdb's copy has only in-frame clones and lacks some. The sample consists of about 100,000 clones, around 92% of them appearing once. The specimen was blood. These receptors came from a woman between 18 and 30 years old in good health.

The chain recombines TRBV12-5 with TRBJ1-1; no clear D gene. This CDR3 has 15 residues. CDR1 is LGHNT and CDR2 is FRNRAP in the germline V gene. The V end was cut by 3 bases, the J end by 2 bases, with 13 bases between. CDR3 amino acids: CASGFALAVNTEAFF. In DNA form, the CDR3 reads TGTGCTAGTGGTTTTGCGTTGGCAGTCAACACTGAAGCTTTCTTT.

The chain is built from TRBV6-5 and TRBJ1-2; D is uncertain. Germline V lookup: CDR1 MNHEY, CDR2 SVGAGI. The V end lost 6 bases, the J end lost 2 bases, and 16 bases lay between the germline ends. This CDR3 comprises 15 residues. This CDR3 is CASSLGARVNYGYTF. The CDR3 DNA reads TGTGCCAGCAGCCTTGGAGCGCGGGTGAACTATGGCTACACCTTC.

The chain is built from TRBV29-1 and TRBJ2-1; weak D call: TRBD1 (5 bases). V was pared by 5 bases and J by 9 bases, with 8 bases between. Looked up from germline, CDR1 is SQVTM and CDR2 is ANQGSEA. This CDR3 has 10 amino acids. The CDR3 loop reads CSVSGFEQFF. The CDR3 DNA reads TGCAGCGTTTCAGGGTTTGAGCAGTTCTTC.

This clone was counted once. The chain recombines TRBV5-1 with TRBJ1-6, with D possibly TRBD1 on 5 matching bases. Germline V gene sequence: CDR1 SGHRS, CDR2 YFSETQ. Trimming removed 2 bases at V and 7 bases at J, with 10 bases between. The CDR3 extends over 14 amino acids. The CDR3 protein is CASSLGVANSPLHF. In DNA form, the CDR3 reads TGCGCCAGCAGCTTAGGGGTTGCGAATTCACCCCTCCACTTT. The variable domain in full, completed from reference TRBV5-1 and TRBJ1-6, reads KAGVTQTPRYLIKTRGQQVTLSCSPISGHRSVSWYQQTPGQGLQFLFEYFSETQRNKGNFPGRFSGRQFSNSRSEMNVSTLELGDSALYLCASSLGVANSPLHFGNGTRLTVT.

The V gene is TRBV24-1, the J gene TRBJ1-2, with 9 bases that match TRBD1. The CDR3 covers 13 residues. Germline V lookup: CDR1 KGHDR, CDR2 SFDVKD. The V segment lost 6 bases and the J segment 7 bases; nucleotides outside the gene matches: 5. CDR3 in DNA: TGTGCCACCAGTAAGACAGGGGGAGGTGGCTACACCTTC. It is translated as CATSKTGGGGYTF.

V gene TRBV4-3 combines with J gene TRBJ2-1; the match to TRBD2 covers 7 bases. Looked up from germline, CDR1 is LGHNA and CDR2 is YSLEER. V shed 4 bases, J shed 5 bases, and the junction held 8 bases outside the gene matches. The CDR3 is made up of 15 amino acids. The CDR3 nucleotides read TGCGCCAGCAGCCTTGGGCAGCGGGGTGACAATGAGCAGTTCTTC. It encodes CASSLGQRGDNEQFF.

This chain uses TRBV12-5 with TRBJ1-1; 7 bases are a match to TRBD1. CDR1 is LGHNT, CDR2 FRNRAP, per germline. CDR3 size: 14 residues. V lost 6 bases to trimming and J lost 0 bases; unmatched junction nucleotides: 4. The CDR3 reads CASGRQGMNTEAFF. The CDR3 DNA reads as TGTGCTAGTGGCCGACAGGGAATGAACACTGAAGCTTTCTTT.

The genes are TRBV19 and TRBJ2-3; 9 bases match TRBD1. CDR1 and CDR2 from the germline V gene are LNHDA and SQIVND (reference sequence). V shed 1 base, J shed 2 bases, and the junction held 7 bases outside the gene matches. The CDR3 is made up of 17 amino acids. The CDR3 loop is CASSIVMGQGSTDTQYF. CDR3 nucleotides: TGTGCCAGTAGTATAGTGATGGGACAGGGCTCCACAGATACGCAGTATTTT.

This clone was recorded only once. The rearrangement links TRBV11-2 to TRBJ1-1; tentative D call: TRBD1 (5 bases). Germline loops: CDR1 SGHAT, CDR2 FQNNGV. The CDR3 totals 13 residues. V lost 1 base, J lost 8 bases, and 11 bases lay in between. CDR3 protein: CASSLVRGGEAFF. For the CDR3, the DNA is TGTGCCAGCAGCTTAGTACGGGGCGGGGAAGCTTTCTTT.

The sample holds one count of this clone. The chain couples TRBV15 to TRBJ2-1, with D uncertain. This CDR3 region has 14 residues. The V and J ends lost 0 bases and 6 bases respectively, with 9 bases between them. From germline, CDR1 is LNHNV and CDR2 YYDKDF (reference sequence). CDR3 protein: CATSRERRSNEQFF. CDR3 in DNA: TGTGCCACCAGCAGAGAAAGGAGAAGCAATGAGCAGTTCTTC.

The genes are TRBV4-1 and TRBJ2-2, with 9 nucleotides matching TRBD2. Germline-derived CDR1 and CDR2 are MGHRA and YSYEKL. The CDR3 length is 17 residues. Trimming took 4 bases from V and 0 from J; bases not matched to a gene: 6. The chain's CDR3 is CASSPQTSGANTGELFF. CDR3 coding DNA: TGCGCCAGCAGCCCCCAGACTAGCGGCGCGAACACCGGGGAGCTGTTTTTT.

CDR3 DNA: TGTGCCAGCAGCCGACAGGGAGCCTACAATGAGCAGTTCTTC. It encodes CASSRQGAYNEQFF. V is TRBV6-2 or TRBV6-3 and J is TRBJ2-1; 7 nucleotides agree with TRBD1. With 6 bases clipped from V and 2 bases from J, the junction kept 4 bases outside the gene matches. CDR3 length: 14 residues. CDR1 is MNHEY and CDR2 is SVGEGT in the germline V gene.

The chain couples TRBV12-3 or TRBV12-4 to TRBJ2-1, with 7 bases that match TRBD1. The CDR3 is made up of 12 amino acids. The ends lost 5 bases at V and 6 bases at J; junction bases unmatched: 1. The CDR3 here is CASSRDSNEQFF. In DNA form, the CDR3 reads TGTGCCAGCAGTAGGGACAGCAATGAGCAGTTCTTC.

This clone appeared a single time. The chain employs TRBV19 and TRBJ1-1, with 7 positions matching TRBD1. After removal of 5 bases from V and 10 bases from J, the junction contained 10 bases not matched to a gene. The germline CDR1 and CDR2 sequences are LNHDA and SQIVND (reference sequence). The CDR3 spans 13 residues. CDR3 DNA sequence: TGTGCCAGTAGTGTCCGGACAGGCCCCACAGCTTTCTTT. It is translated as CASSVRTGPTAFF.

This clone has only a few counts. This chain joins TRBV27 and TRBJ2-5, with D possibly matching TRBD2 (5 bases). Germline lookup yields CDR1 MNHEY and CDR2 SMNVEV (reference sequence). The CDR3 runs to 20 residues. V was trimmed by 3 bases and J by 1 base, leaving 27 bases between them. CDR3 region: CASSLAHRAGGSVLQETQYF. CDR3 coding DNA: TGTGCCAGCAGTTTGGCTCATCGGGCAGGAGGATCAGTACTCCAAGAGACCCAGTACTTC.

The V and J genes are TRBV5-6 and TRBJ2-7, with D perhaps TRBD1 or TRBD2 (5 bases each). Trimming took 2 bases from V and 3 from J, leaving 12 bases between them. From germline, CDR1 is SGHDT and CDR2 YYEEEE. The CDR3 sequence is 14 residues long. The DNA of the CDR3 is TGTGCCAGCAGCTTTGGGGGATTGCACTACGAGCAGTACTTC. Translated: CASSFGGLHYEQYF.

The V gene is TRBV10-2, the J gene TRBJ1-1; D uncertain. Germline CDR1 and CDR2: WSHSY and SAAADI. This CDR3 contains 11 residues. V was shortened by 2 bases and J by 5 bases, with 3 bases between the two germline ends. DNA of the CDR3: TGCGCCAGCAGTGAGGGAACTGAAGCTTTCTTT. Translation gives CASSEGTEAFF.

V is TRBV7-2 and J is TRBJ2-5; D possibly corresponds to TRBD2 (5 bases). Germline V gives CDR1 SGHTA, CDR2 FQGNSA. The CDR3 runs 14 residues. V gave up 5 bases and J gave up 3 bases, with 13 bases separating them. CDR3 nucleotide sequence: TGTGCCAGCAGCCCCCGTGGGAGTGAAGAGACCCAGTACTTC. As protein: CASSPRGSEETQYF.

This clone has just one count. The chain combines TRBV6-6 with TRBJ2-7; the D is unclear. This CDR3 comprises 15 residues. V lost 0 bases to trimming and J lost 3 bases, with 12 bases between them. Per germline, CDR1 MNHNY and CDR2 SVGAGI (reference sequence). In nucleotides, the CDR3 is TGTGCCAGCAGTTACTCGCCCGGGTTTTTCTACGAGCAGTACTTC. Translating it yields CASSYSPGFFYEQYF.

This clone has only one observation. The V and J genes are TRBV11-2 and TRBJ1-2, with 8 bases fitting TRBD1. Germline V lookup: CDR1 SGHAT, CDR2 FQNNGV. V gave up 1 base and J gave up 5 bases; unmatched junction bases: 6. The CDR3 extends over 15 amino acids. Here the CDR3 reads CASSLAAGGIYGYTF. In DNA form, the CDR3 reads TGTGCCAGCAGCTTAGCGGCAGGGGGCATATATGGCTACACCTTC.

The V and J genes are TRBV7-9 and TRBJ2-2; 13 bases agree with TRBD2. The CDR3 covers 16 residues. With 4 bases clipped from V and 5 bases from J, the junction kept 4 bases outside the gene matches. Germline values: CDR1 SEHNR, CDR2 FQNEAQ (reference sequence). The CDR3 nucleotides read TGTGCCAGCAGCTCACCGGGACTAGCGGGAACCGGGGAGCTGTTTTTT. Translated, it gives CASSSPGLAGTGELFF. The whole variable domain, remainder taken from reference TRBV7-9 and TRBJ2-2, is DTGVSQNPRHKITKRGQNVTFRCDPISEHNRLYWYRQTLGQGPEFLTYFQNEAQLEKSRLLSDRFSAERPKGSFSTLEIQRTEQGDSAMYLCASSSPGLAGTGELFFGEGSRLTVL.

The chain uses TRBV12-3 or TRBV12-4 and TRBJ2-7, with D perhaps matching TRBD1 or TRBD2 (5 bases each). Deletions cut 4 bases from V and 3 bases from J, with 10 bases between. This CDR3 comprises 13 residues. CDR3 loop: CASSSGTRYEQYF. Here the CDR3 DNA reads TGTGCCAGCAGTTCCGGGACCCGCTACGAGCAGTACTTC.

The V call is TRBV5-6, the J call TRBJ1-1; the D is unclear. Trimming cost V 5 bases and J 5 bases, with 19 bases left between them. CDR3 length: 15 residues. Germline CDR1 SGHDT, CDR2 YYEEEE. The CDR3 DNA follows: TGTGCCAGCAGGTCCGACACGTTCAATAGGACTGAAGCTTTCTTT. It is translated as CASRSDTFNRTEAFF. The full variable domain, in which reference TRBV5-6 and TRBJ1-1 provide the parts outside the CDR3, is DAGVTQSPTHLIKTRGQQVTLRCSPKSGHDTVSWYQQALGQGPQFIFQYYEEEERQRGNFPDRFSGHQFPNYSSELNVNALLLGDSALYLCASRSDTFNRTEAFFGQGTRLTVV.

The J gene is TRBJ2-4, the V gene TRBV5-1; tentatively, D is TRBD1 (6 bases). The V end was cut by 2 bases, the J end by 5 bases, with 11 bases between. Germline lookup yields CDR1 SGHRS and CDR2 YFSETQ. The CDR3 consists of 14 residues. CDR3 sequence: CASSLGGWENIQYF. The CDR3 DNA reads as TGCGCCAGCAGCTTAGGGGGATGGGAAAACATTCAGTACTTC.

The chain carries TRBV4-2 and TRBJ1-3; 8 nucleotides align to TRBD1. The CDR3 contains 15 residues. The germline CDR1 and CDR2 sequences are LGHNA and YNFKEQ. J lost 2 bases, V lost 3 bases, and 3 bases had no gene match. The CDR3 sequence is CASSQTQGAGNTIYF. CDR3 sequence (DNA): TGTGCCAGCAGCCAGACACAGGGGGCTGGAAACACCATATATTTT.

The chain uses TRBV27 and TRBJ2-5; D gene unclear. The V and J ends lost 5 bases and 5 bases respectively, with 15 bases between them. The CDR3 is made up of 14 amino acids. Germline V gene lookup returns CDR1 MNHEY and CDR2 SMNVEV (reference sequence). CDR3: CASSPGPPRETQYF. As DNA, the CDR3 is TGTGCCAGCAGTCCTGGACCCCCACGCGAGACCCAGTACTTC.

The gene calls are TRBV28 and TRBJ1-1; D unclear. CDR1 is MDHEN and CDR2 is SYDVKM in the germline V gene. Trimming stripped 6 bases from V and 4 bases from J, with 15 bases between. The CDR3 loop spans 14 amino acids. The CDR3: CASSLRSKITEAFF. CDR3 DNA sequence: TGTGCCAGCAGCTTACGGAGCAAGATCACTGAAGCTTTCTTT.